The 21 T cell receptor beta chains listed next were all sequenced from one sample in a study of control samples from healthy donors and cancer patients. The method was immunoSEQ multiplex PCR; TCRdb's version includes in-frame clones alone and lacks a portion of them. Of some 21,000 clones in the sample, roughly 85% were seen once. Input material: PBMCs. These receptors were obtained from a man aged 55 to 69 with head and neck cancer.

The V and J genes are TRBV12-3 or TRBV12-4 and TRBJ2-3, with 7 bases that match TRBD2. The V segment lost 3 bases and the J segment 14 bases; nucleotides outside the gene matches: 8. There are 12 residues in the CDR3. CDR3 protein: CASSLEETSRYF. DNA for the CDR3: TGTGCCAGCAGTTTGGAGGAGACTAGCCGGTATTTT.

J is TRBJ1-2 and V is TRBV28; D remains ambiguous. This CDR3 is built from 11 residues. The V and J ends lost 1 base and 6 bases respectively, with 3 bases between them. Germline CDR1 and CDR2: MDHEN and SYDVKM. CDR3 in amino acids: CASSLFDGYTF. Written as DNA, the CDR3 is TGTGCCAGCAGTTTATTCGATGGCTACACCTTC.

The V call is TRBV7-9, the J call TRBJ2-2; 12 nucleotides agree with TRBD2. V shed 5 bases, J shed 5 bases, and the junction held 9 bases outside the gene matches. The CDR3 extends over 17 amino acids. Per germline, CDR1 SEHNR and CDR2 FQNEAQ (reference sequence). The CDR3 DNA is TGTGCCAGCAGCCCCACTCTAGCGGGAGGGCCAACCGGGGAGCTGTTTTTT. Its protein product is CASSPTLAGGPTGELFF.

This chain joins TRBV25-1 and TRBJ2-2; 10 bases agree with TRBD2. Germline-derived CDR1 and CDR2 are MGHDK and SYGVNS. The CDR3 is made up of 16 amino acids. Losses at the gene ends were 2 bases for V and 3 bases for J; bases not matched to a gene: 3. CDR3: CASSEGAGGDTGELFF. The CDR3 DNA sequence: TGTGCCAGCAGTGAAGGAGCGGGAGGGGACACCGGGGAGCTGTTTTTT. The full variable domain, with the rest looked up from reference TRBV25-1 and TRBJ2-2, is EADIYQTPRYLVIGTGKKITLECSQTMGHDKMYWYQQDPGMELHLIHYSYGVNSTEKGDLSSESTVSRIRTEHFPLTLESARPSHTSQYLCASSEGAGGDTGELFFGEGSRLTVL.

The chain recombines TRBV5-1 with TRBJ2-2, with 10 bases that match TRBD2. Germline CDR1 reads SGHRS; CDR2 reads YFSETQ. V dropped 3 bases and J dropped 6; count of bases not matched to a gene: 11. This CDR3 spans 17 amino acids. CDR3 bases: TGCGCCAGCAGCTCCGGGACTAGCGCCAGGATATCCGGGGAGCTGTTTTTT. This gives the protein CASSSGTSARISGELFF.

This clone was observed a single time. The rearrangement uses TRBV12-5 and TRBJ2-5; D may be TRBD2 (5 bases). V dropped 1 base and J dropped 4 bases, with 13 bases sitting between them. Germline loops: CDR1 LGHNT, CDR2 FRNRAP. The length of the CDR3 is 15 residues. In DNA, the CDR3 is TGTGCTAGTGGTTTGGGCACTAGTTGGCTAGAGACCCAGTACTTC. Translation gives CASGLGTSWLETQYF.

This chain joins TRBV7-8 and TRBJ1-2, with unresolved D. CDR3 length: 12 residues. The germline CDR1 and CDR2 sequences are SGHVS and FQNEAQ. V was shortened by 5 bases and J by 2 bases, with 6 bases between the two germline ends. The CDR3 DNA sequence: TGTGCCAGCAGCCGTGACAACTATGGCTACACCTTC. Translation gives CASSRDNYGYTF.

V is TRBV7-9 and J is TRBJ1-4; no definite D call. The CDR3 totals 15 residues. Trimming removed 2 bases at V and 2 bases at J, with 9 bases between. Germline CDR1 reads SEHNR; CDR2 reads FQNEAQ (reference sequence). The DNA of the CDR3 is TGTGCCAGCAGCTTACTCGGGCGGACTAATGAAAAACTGTTTTTT. Translating gives CASSLLGRTNEKLFF. The complete variable domain, with remaining parts taken from reference TRBV7-9 and TRBJ1-4, reads DTGVSQNPRHKITKRGQNVTFRCDPISEHNRLYWYRQTLGQGPEFLTYFQNEAQLEKSRLLSDRFSAERPKGSFSTLEIQRTEQGDSAMYLCASSLLGRTNEKLFFGSGTQLSVL.

This clone was detected only a few times. The J gene is TRBJ1-2, the V gene TRBV7-8; no definite D call. The CDR3 consists of 15 residues. Germline V gene data show CDR1 as SGHVS and CDR2 as FQNEAQ. V was clipped by 5 bases and J by 3 bases, with 16 bases between them. CDR3: CASSRRLGNDYGYTF. CDR3 DNA: TGTGCCAGCAGCAGAAGGTTGGGGAACGACTATGGCTACACCTTC. The full variable domain, completed using reference TRBV7-8 and TRBJ1-2, is GAGVSQSPRYKVAKRGQDVALRCDPISGHVSLFWYQQALGQGPEFLTYFQNEAQLDKSGLPSDRFFAERPEGSVSTLKIQRTQQEDSAVYLCASSRRLGNDYGYTFGSGTRLTVV.

The CDR3 loop reads CASGQGRQRTQYF. The CDR3 nucleotides read TGTGCCAGCGGCCAGGGCAGACAGAGGACCCAGTACTTC. This sequence joins TRBV6-6 and TRBJ2-5, with D perhaps matching TRBD1 (5 bases). V shed 8 bases and J shed 7 bases, with 17 bases lying between them. This CDR3 is built from 13 residues. CDR1 is MNHNY, CDR2 SVGAGI, per germline (reference sequence).

The chain couples TRBV25-1 to TRBJ1-1; no firm D call. Trimming left V 1 base short and J 10 bases short, with 13 bases between. Looked up from germline, CDR1 is MGHDK and CDR2 is SYGVNS. This CDR3 comprises 13 residues. The CDR3 coding sequence is TGTGCCAGCAGTGAATCCCCTACGTCTTTAGCTTTCTTT. Amino acid sequence: CASSESPTSLAFF.

The V gene is TRBV6-6, the J gene TRBJ2-2, with TRBD1 matching 9 bases. The CDR3 length is 14 residues. The junction had 2 bases not matched to a gene; V was cut back by 5 bases and J by 4 bases. Per germline, CDR1 MNHNY and CDR2 SVGAGI (reference sequence). CDR3 sequence reads: CASSRQGGTGELFF. As DNA, the CDR3 is TGTGCCAGCAGTCGACAGGGGGGCACCGGGGAGCTGTTTTTT.

This chain uses TRBV14 with TRBJ2-7; D possibly corresponds to TRBD1 (6 bases). Germline CDR1 is SGHDN and CDR2 is FVKESK. This CDR3 comprises 13 residues. V gave up 4 bases and J gave up 6 bases, with 13 bases separating them. Written as DNA, the CDR3 is TGTGCCAGCAGCCGGGACATCAGGGGCGAGCAGTACTTC. Translated: CASSRDIRGEQYF.

This clone has just one count. The V gene is TRBV6-5, the J gene TRBJ1-3; D unclear. This CDR3 is built from 13 residues. V lost 0 bases, J lost 3 bases, and 3 bases lay in between. Germline assignment: CDR1 MNHEY and CDR2 SVGAGI. The CDR3 loop is CASSYSNGNTIYF. CDR3 DNA: TGTGCCAGCAGTTACTCGAATGGAAACACCATATATTTT.

The rearrangement links TRBV24-1 to TRBJ1-1; no clear D gene. Germline V lookup: CDR1 KGHDR, CDR2 SFDVKD. This CDR3 spans 16 amino acids. Trimming shortened V by 1 base and J by 0 bases, and 11 bases separated the two germline ends. Here the CDR3 reads CATSDLFSQLNTEAFF. For the CDR3, the DNA is TGTGCCACCAGTGATTTATTCTCCCAGTTGAACACTGAAGCTTTCTTT.

This rearrangement joins TRBV7-8 to TRBJ2-7, with a possible D match to TRBD1 (5 bases). In germline, CDR1 is SGHVS, CDR2 FQNEAQ. The length of the CDR3 is 13 residues. Trimming removed 4 bases from V and 5 bases from J, with 12 bases in between. Written as DNA, the CDR3 is TGTGCCAGCAGCTCCTCCAAGGGGAACGAGCAGTACTTC. Residues: CASSSSKGNEQYF.

V is TRBV2 and J is TRBJ2-3; D is unclear. Germline assignment: CDR1 SNHLY and CDR2 FYNNEI. V was clipped by 3 bases and J by 2 bases, with 6 bases between them. The length of the CDR3 is 13 residues. In DNA, the CDR3 is TGTGCCAGCAGTGACGAGTCCACAGATACGCAGTATTTT. As protein: CASSDESTDTQYF.

V and J are TRBV18 and TRBJ1-1; D is ambiguous. V lost 2 bases to trimming and J lost 4 bases, with 17 bases between them. Germline CDR1 and CDR2: KGHSH and LQKENI. CDR3 length: 16 amino acids. CDR3 bases: TGTGCCAGCTCACCAGATTTTTCCGGGCCAGGCACTGAAGCTTTCTTT. Translating it yields CASSPDFSGPGTEAFF.

The V gene is TRBV2, the J gene TRBJ2-5; the D gene could be TRBD1 or TRBD2 (5 bases each). There are 13 residues in the CDR3. The germline CDR1 and CDR2 sequences are SNHLY and FYNNEI. Trimming removed 7 bases at V and 3 bases at J, with 12 bases between. CDR3 residues: CASNGDGEETQYF. CDR3 nucleotide sequence: TGTGCCAGCAATGGGGACGGTGAAGAGACCCAGTACTTC.

J is TRBJ1-2 and V is TRBV19; unclear D gene. The V end lost 7 bases, the J end lost 4 bases, and 22 bases lay between the germline ends. This CDR3 region has 16 residues. Germline CDR1 LNHDA, CDR2 SQIVND (reference sequence). DNA of the CDR3: TGTGCCAGTACCCTCCCAGGCGGGGAAAACCCCTATGGCTACACCTTC. Translation gives CASTLPGGENPYGYTF.

As DNA, the CDR3 is TGTGCCAGCAGTTTATCGCTGCCCCGGGGCACAGATACGCAGTATTTT. Translating gives CASSLSLPRGTDTQYF. This chain uses TRBV27 with TRBJ2-3; no firm D call. Between the trimmed V and J ends, which lost 0 bases and 1 base, there was a span of 11 bases. This CDR3 has 16 amino acids. In germline, CDR1 is MNHEY, CDR2 SMNVEV (reference sequence).